This record covers a single T cell receptor beta chain. Antigen: not known. The ends lost 4 bases at V and 4 bases at J; junction bases unmatched: 8. The CDR3 runs to 15 residues. Germline CDR1 and CDR2: MDHEN and SYDVKM. 13 Jbeta primers and 60 Vbeta primers were used for the PCR. Sequencing was performed with immunoSEQ multiplex PCR; in TCRdb, only in-frame clones are kept and a portion is missing. The repertoire table contains 65,000 to 85,000 clones. The sample comes from a study of cytomegalovirus exposure and HLA in healthy donors. Looking at the study overall: Researchers previously reported finding 90 million to 130 million unique TCR beta sequences from about 170 million T cells. In terms of ancestry, the Caucasian-associated cluster contained around 79% of the roughly 400 genotyped donors.

General study results and limits: In vitro confirmation showed three CMV-associated chains to be CMV antigen specific.

This receptor was obtained from a woman in her twenties or thirties in good health and CMV-seronegative. The gene calls are TRBV28 and TRBJ2-7; 9 nucleotides agree with TRBD1. Sequencing input: PBMCs. CDR3 sequence: CASSSSTGGGYEQYF. The CDR3 DNA reads TGTGCCAGCAGTTCCAGCACAGGGGGCGGGTACGAGCAGTACTTC.